The 25 T cell receptor beta chains below come from one sample, sequenced in a study of cytomegalovirus exposure and HLA in healthy donors. PCR was performed using 60 Vbeta and 13 Jbeta primers. The assay was immunoSEQ multiplex PCR, and TCRdb's table has in-frame clones only and misses some. The profile shows 100,000 to 140,000 clones, 70% to 80% of them singletons. Sequenced sample: PBMCs. The receptors shown here come from a man aged 18 to 30 in good health and CMV-seronegative.

DNA of the CDR3: TGTGCCAGCGGGGTACGGGACAGCTTCTCTGGGGCCAACGTCCTGACTTTC. It encodes CASGVRDSFSGANVLTF. This chain connects TRBV9 to TRBJ2-6; 7 positions match TRBD1. Germline V CDR1 and CDR2: SGDLS, YYNGEE. After removal of 7 bases from V and 0 bases from J, the junction contained 10 bases not matched to a gene. The length of the CDR3 is 17 residues.

J is TRBJ1-6 and V is TRBV11-2, with D maybe TRBD1 (5 bases). Germline V gene lookup returns CDR1 SGHAT and CDR2 FQNNGV. V lost 3 bases, J lost 9 bases, and 12 bases lay in between. The CDR3 consists of 14 residues. CDR3 sequence reads: CASSLVTRVSPLHF. The CDR3 DNA is TGTGCCAGCAGCTTGGTTACCAGGGTTTCACCCCTCCACTTT. Full variable domain (missing parts from reference TRBV11-2 and TRBJ1-6): EAGVAQSPRYKIIEKRQSVAFWCNPISGHATLYWYQQILGQGPKLLIQFQNNGVVDDSQLPKDRFSAERLKGVDSTLKIQPAKLEDSAVYLCASSLVTRVSPLHFGNGTRLTVT.

The table lists this clone with a count of one. The genes are TRBV14 and TRBJ1-1; a possible D gene is TRBD1 (5 bases). Trimming took 1 base from V and 1 from J, leaving 7 bases between them. The CDR3 length is 14 residues. Germline V gene data show CDR1 as SGHDN and CDR2 as FVKESK. CDR3 in amino acids: CASSQGQGNTEAFF. The DNA of the CDR3 is TGTGCCAGCAGCCAAGGGCAGGGGAACACTGAAGCTTTCTTT.

The sample holds a few counts of this clone. The V call is TRBV7-2, the J call TRBJ1-5; tentative D call: TRBD1 (5 bases). V was pared by 0 bases and J by 3 bases, with 9 bases between. Germline assignment: CDR1 SGHTA and CDR2 FQGNSA. This CDR3 region has 15 residues. The CDR3 DNA reads as TGTGCCAGCAGCTTAGCTGCACAGGACAATCAGCCCCAGCATTTT. Its protein is CASSLAAQDNQPQHF.

This clone was recorded a few times. The chain is built from TRBV6-5 and TRBJ1-1; D gene uncertain. Between the trimmed V and J ends, which lost 8 bases and 7 bases, there was a span of 20 bases. This CDR3 is 14 amino acids long. The germline V gene encodes CDR1 MNHEY and CDR2 SVGAGI. The CDR3: CASSNAQAMGEAFF. The CDR3 DNA follows: TGTGCCAGCTCTAACGCTCAGGCGATGGGTGAAGCTTTCTTT.

This chain uses TRBV4-3 with TRBJ2-3, with 11 bases lining up with TRBD2. Germline CDR1 and CDR2: LGHNA and YSLEER. The CDR3 is 16 residues long. V shed 2 bases, J shed 4 bases, and the junction held 5 bases outside the gene matches. DNA of the CDR3: TGCGCCAGCAGCCAAACGTTTAGCGGGGGGGCAGATACGCAGTATTTT. Translating it yields CASSQTFSGGADTQYF.

CDR3 amino acids: CASSLEASLYGYTF. The CDR3 DNA sequence: TGTGCCAGCAGCTTAGAAGCCTCCCTCTATGGCTACACCTTC. The chain couples TRBV11-2 to TRBJ1-2, with D unresolved. The V gene's germline CDR1 is SGHAT and CDR2 FQNNGV. V was pared by 0 bases and J by 4 bases, with 9 bases between. The CDR3 runs to 14 residues.

This clone was seen a handful of times. The V and J genes are TRBV6-6 and TRBJ2-5, with D perhaps matching TRBD1 (5 bases). The ends were cut back, 5 bases at V and 0 bases at J, with 13 bases in the middle. Germline lookup yields CDR1 MNHNY and CDR2 SVGAGI (reference sequence). This CDR3 contains 15 residues. The CDR3 coding sequence is TGTGCCAGCAGTAATCAGGGCCCTTACCAAGAGACCCAGTACTTC. It encodes CASSNQGPYQETQYF.

J is TRBJ2-2 and V is TRBV5-1; TRBD1 might be the D (5 bases). This CDR3 spans 16 amino acids. V was trimmed by 0 bases and J by 0 bases, leaving 9 bases between them. Germline V lookup: CDR1 SGHRS, CDR2 YFSETQ. CDR3 DNA sequence: TGCGCCAGCAGCTTGGCAGGGTTCTCGAACACCGGGGAGCTGTTTTTT. This translates into CASSLAGFSNTGELFF.

Regarding this clone: Sequence at one end of the junction differs from germline and may be a read error. This chain links TRBV7-7 with TRBJ2-2; 15 positions match TRBD2. This CDR3 comprises 19 residues. From germline, CDR1 is SSHAT and CDR2 FNYEAQ (reference sequence). The CDR3 here is CASSPGTSGGITYTGELFF. DNA for the CDR3: TGTGCTAGCAGCCCGGGGACTAGCGGGGGGATTACATACACCGGGGAGCTGTTTTTT. Together with reference TRBV7-7 and TRBJ2-2, the CDR3 gives the full variable domain: GAGVSQSPRYKVTKRGQDVTLRCDPISSHATLYWYQQALGQGPEFLTYFNYEAQPDKSGLPSDRFSAERPEGSISTLTIQRTEQRDSAMYRCASSPGTSGGITYTGELFFGEGSRLTVL.

The rearrangement joins TRBV29-1 to TRBJ2-7, with 7 bases identical to TRBD1. V was pared by 6 bases and J by 0 bases, with 8 bases of the junction left unmatched. CDR1 is SQVTM, CDR2 ANQGSEA, per germline. The CDR3 is 14 residues long. The CDR3 spells CSVLTGAPSYEQYF. The CDR3, as DNA: TGCAGCGTCCTAACAGGGGCCCCCTCCTACGAGCAGTACTTC.

The chain recombines TRBV5-6 with TRBJ2-7, with 15 bases that match TRBD2. Germline V CDR1 and CDR2: SGHDT, YYEEEE. This CDR3 is 16 amino acids long. Unmatched junction bases numbered 7, after V lost 4 bases and J lost 5 bases. The CDR3 is CASSETGLAGGHEQYF. CDR3 coding DNA: TGTGCCAGCAGCGAGACGGGACTAGCGGGGGGACACGAGCAGTACTTC.

The CDR3 DNA is TGTGCCAGCAGCTTATCCATGACAGGTAGCACAGATACGCAGTATTTT. Its translation is CASSLSMTGSTDTQYF. This chain connects TRBV11-2 to TRBJ2-3; TRBD1 is a possible D gene (6 bases). The germline V and J ends were trimmed by 2 bases and 0 bases, with 12 bases remaining between them. This CDR3 region has 16 residues. Germline-derived CDR1 and CDR2 are SGHAT and FQNNGV.

The rearrangement links TRBV19 to TRBJ2-3; a weak D match, TRBD1 (6 bases). CDR1 LNHDA and CDR2 SQIVND come from the germline V gene (reference sequence). There are 17 residues in the CDR3. The ends were cut back, 3 bases at V and 5 bases at J, with 21 bases in the middle. Here the CDR3 DNA reads TGTGCCAGTAGTATGATGGGGCAGGGGCCCCTCGGAGATACGCAGTATTTT. Its protein is CASSMMGQGPLGDTQYF.

This rearrangement joins TRBV6-5 to TRBJ2-5; D might be TRBD2 (7 bases). The CDR3 length is 14 residues. V was cut by 8 bases and J by 5 bases, with 18 bases left in between. From germline, CDR1 is MNHEY and CDR2 SVGAGI. DNA of the CDR3: TGTGCCAGCCGGAGGGGGGGGCCGGGGGAGACCCAGTACTTC. Translating it yields CASRRGGPGETQYF.

This chain connects TRBV19 to TRBJ1-5; tentatively, D is TRBD1 (6 bases). This CDR3 has 13 amino acids. Trimming stripped 5 bases from V and 7 bases from J, with 12 bases between. The V gene's germline CDR1 is LNHDA and CDR2 SQIVND (reference sequence). CDR3 in DNA: TGTGCCAGTAGTTCACAGGGTGGGCAGCCCCAGCATTTT. This translates into CASSSQGGQPQHF.

The chain uses TRBV18 and TRBJ1-1, with D hard to call. CDR3 length: 16 residues. Germline-derived CDR1 and CDR2 are KGHSH and LQKENI. Trimming removed 6 bases at V and 0 bases at J, with 17 bases between. The CDR3 DNA follows: TGTGCCAGCTCCCAGTTCGAGGGTTTAATGAACACTGAAGCTTTCTTT. The encoded protein is CASSQFEGLMNTEAFF.

The chain joins TRBV4-3 to TRBJ2-1; TRBD2 matches at 7 bases. Trimming took 2 bases from V and 3 from J; bases not matched to a gene: 10. The CDR3 runs 17 residues. Germline assignment: CDR1 LGHNA and CDR2 YSLEER. CDR3: CASSQLLGGVGYNEQFF. CDR3 DNA sequence: TGCGCCAGCAGCCAACTTCTGGGGGGGGTGGGCTACAATGAGCAGTTCTTC.

This clone was counted only a few times. The chain employs TRBV6-6 and TRBJ1-5; TRBD1 aligns across 7 bases. Trimming took 6 bases from V and 6 from J; bases not matched to a gene: 2. Germline values: CDR1 MNHNY, CDR2 SVGAGI (reference sequence). The CDR3 sequence is 12 residues long. The CDR3 region is CASRQGFQPQHF. In nucleotides, the CDR3 is TGTGCCAGCAGACAGGGGTTTCAGCCCCAGCATTTT.

J is TRBJ1-6 and V is TRBV7-9; TRBD1 agrees at 10 bases. The germline CDR1 and CDR2 sequences are SEHNR and FQNEAQ (reference sequence). The CDR3 totals 13 residues. The CDR3 reads CSSMTGGDSPLHF. CDR3 nucleotide sequence: TGTTCCTCAATGACAGGGGGCGATTCACCCCTCCACTTT.

Comment on this clone: At one of its ends the junction is not consistent with the germline gene, which may arise from a read error. This rearrangement joins TRBV7-9 to TRBJ1-4, with 10 nucleotides matching TRBD1. The CDR3 length is 16 residues. Germline values: CDR1 SEHNR, CDR2 FQNEAQ (reference sequence). DNA of the CDR3: TGTTCCAGCAGCCCCGGGCGGGGGACAGGGGACGAAAAACTGTTTTTT. Protein: CSSSPGRGTGDEKLFF.

J is TRBJ2-5 and V is TRBV10-1; 10 bases align to TRBD1. The CDR3 sequence is 16 residues long. Germline V gives CDR1 WNHNN, CDR2 SYGVQD (reference sequence). Unmatched junction bases numbered 3, after V lost 0 bases and J lost 2 bases. CDR3 in DNA: TGCGCCAGCAGTGAGTCGGGGACAGGGGATCAAGAGACCCAGTACTTC. It is translated as CASSESGTGDQETQYF.

This rearrangement joins TRBV29-1 to TRBJ1-1; 8 bases align to TRBD1. V trimming: 5 bases; J trimming: 6 bases; junction bases outside the gene matches: 11. Germline V gene data show CDR1 as SQVTM and CDR2 as ANQGSEA. CDR3 length: 14 amino acids. The CDR3 sequence: CSVSGGAGVAEAFF. The CDR3 nucleotides read TGCAGCGTTTCAGGGGGCGCGGGGGTCGCTGAAGCTTTCTTT.

The chain has TRBV5-1 and TRBJ1-6; 8 bases line up with TRBD1. From germline, CDR1 is SGHRS and CDR2 YFSETQ. The CDR3 extends over 15 amino acids. J was trimmed by 7 bases and V by 0 bases; bases with no gene match: 3. The CDR3, as DNA: TGCGCCAGCAGCTTGGGACAGGGGCCAAATTCACCCCTCCACTTT. It is translated as CASSLGQGPNSPLHF.

A note on this clone: An end of the junction differs from the germline gene, which may be a read error. The CDR3 DNA follows: TGTGCCAGCAGCTTAGCCTCCCGGGTCTATGGCTACCCCTTC. Translating it yields CASSLASRVYGYPF. The chain links TRBV7-2 to TRBJ1-2; D call uncertain. Germline values: CDR1 SGHTA, CDR2 FQGNSA. The CDR3 has 14 residues.